One sample yielded the 24 T cell receptor beta chains listed below, sequenced in a study of OX40 agonist ivuxolimab in advanced cancers. TCRdb's table, derived via immunoSEQ multiplex PCR, lists solely in-frame clones and lacks some. The top ten hold roughly 15% of the sample, which has more than 65,000 clones, about 85% seen once. The sample here was CD4+ or CD8+ T cells sorted from blood, taken in a trial of the OX40 agonist ivuxolimab. These receptors originate from an adult with an advanced solid tumor such as melanoma, head and neck, liver or kidney cancer.

This clone was seen a single time. The chain recombines TRBV6-5 with TRBJ2-5; TRBD1 matches at 7 bases. This CDR3 comprises 13 residues. V gave up 5 bases and J gave up 11 bases; unmatched junction bases: 11. Germline assignment: CDR1 MNHEY and CDR2 SVGAGI. CDR3 in DNA: TGTGCCAGCAGTCAACAACGACAGGGAGAGCAGTACTTC. Its protein product is CASSQQRQGEQYF.

The rearrangement links TRBV2 to TRBJ2-3; 9 bases map to TRBD2. Germline lookup yields CDR1 SNHLY and CDR2 FYNNEI. V shed 6 bases and J 2 bases; nucleotides not matched to a gene: 6. This CDR3 is 15 amino acids long. CDR3 DNA sequence: TGTGCCAGCAGCCGGGGGACTAGCTCCACAGATACGCAGTATTTT. As protein: CASSRGTSSTDTQYF.

V usage is TRBV5-1 and J usage is TRBJ1-2, with no clear D. The CDR3 loop spans 15 amino acids. Germline CDR1 is SGHRS and CDR2 is YFSETQ. V lost 0 bases to trimming and J lost 0 bases, with 9 bases between them. The CDR3 nucleotides are TGCGCCAGCAGCTTGGTCGGCACCACTAACTATGGCTACACCTTC. This translates into CASSLVGTTNYGYTF.

The V call is TRBV7-6, the J call TRBJ1-1; D remains unclear. CDR1 SGHVS and CDR2 FNYEAQ come from the germline V gene. V dropped 8 bases and J dropped 4 bases, with 8 bases sitting between them. This CDR3 is built from 11 residues. The CDR3 protein is CASGVGTEAFF. The CDR3 DNA reads TGTGCCAGCGGCGTTGGCACTGAAGCTTTCTTT.

The chain recombines TRBV5-8 with TRBJ2-5; the match to TRBD2 covers 13 bases. V was pared by 5 bases and J by 5 bases, with 9 bases of the junction left unmatched. Germline lookup yields CDR1 SGHTS and CDR2 YDEGEE. CDR3 size: 16 residues. The CDR3 loop reads CASSPGLAGALETQYF. In DNA, the CDR3 is TGTGCCAGCAGTCCCGGACTAGCGGGAGCTTTGGAGACCCAGTACTTC.

The count of this clone is one. The gene calls are TRBV6-1 and TRBJ2-1; the D is unclear. Deletions cut 8 bases from V and 4 bases from J, with 12 bases between. CDR3 length equals 13 residues. Per germline, CDR1 MNHNS and CDR2 SASEGT. The CDR3 loop reads CASQQELYNEQFF. The DNA of the CDR3 is TGTGCCAGCCAGCAGGAACTTTACAATGAGCAGTTCTTC.

The J gene is TRBJ2-1, the V gene TRBV5-1; D remains unclear. Germline V lookup: CDR1 SGHRS, CDR2 YFSETQ. Deletions cut 8 bases from V and 8 bases from J, with 17 bases between. CDR3 length: 13 amino acids. The CDR3, as DNA: TGCGCCAGTAGACTCTTTTCGAGTTATGAGCAGTTCTTC. Its translation: CASRLFSSYEQFF.

This chain links TRBV15 with TRBJ1-1; the D is unclear. Trimming left V 1 base short and J 11 bases short, with 8 bases between. Germline-derived CDR1 and CDR2 are LNHNV and YYDKDF (reference sequence). The CDR3 totals 11 residues. The CDR3 is CATSRGGMAFF. The CDR3 DNA reads TGTGCCACCAGCAGAGGGGGAATGGCTTTCTTT.

This clone was observed a single time. The chain is built from TRBV2 and TRBJ1-3; D gene unclear. This CDR3 has 13 residues. Deletions cut 6 bases from V and 0 bases from J, with 6 bases between. Germline CDR1 is SNHLY and CDR2 is FYNNEI. The CDR3 DNA reads as TGTGCCAGCAGGCTGGACTCTGGAAACACCATATATTTT. Residues: CASRLDSGNTIYF.

This clone appeared a single time. This chain connects TRBV18 to TRBJ2-7, with 8 bases lining up with TRBD2. Germline V gene data show CDR1 as KGHSH and CDR2 as LQKENI. There are 15 residues in the CDR3. J was trimmed by 2 bases and V by 6 bases; bases with no gene match: 9. The CDR3 here is CASSYGRATTYEQYF. Here the CDR3 DNA reads TGTGCCAGCTCTTACGGGAGGGCGACTACCTACGAGCAGTACTTC.

This clone was picked up a small number of times. The rearrangement links TRBV7-9 to TRBJ1-1, with TRBD1 matching over 9 bases. CDR1 and CDR2 from the germline V gene are SEHNR and FQNEAQ (reference sequence). V was clipped by 1 base and J by 4 bases; unmatched bases: 4. The CDR3 totals 15 residues. The CDR3 DNA is TGTGCCAGCAGCTTAGAGGGACAGGGAATCACTGAAGCTTTCTTT. As protein: CASSLEGQGITEAFF.

V is TRBV15 and J is TRBJ2-2; possibly TRBD1 for D (5 bases). From germline, CDR1 is LNHNV and CDR2 YYDKDF (reference sequence). V was pared by 0 bases and J by 2 bases, with 13 bases between. The CDR3 has 17 amino acids. The CDR3 spells CATSRDATGRNTGELFF. The DNA of the CDR3 is TGTGCCACCAGCAGAGATGCAACAGGACGCAACACCGGGGAGCTGTTTTTT. The full variable domain, rest sourced from reference TRBV15 and TRBJ2-2, is DAMVIQNPRYQVTQFGKPVTLSCSQTLNHNVMYWYQQKSSQAPKLLFHYYDKDFNNEADTPDNFQSRRPNTSFCFLDIRSPGLGDTAMYLCATSRDATGRNTGELFFGEGSRLTVL.

The CDR3: CASSPGLYNEQFF. The DNA for the CDR3 is TGTGCCAGCAGTCCGGGACTTTACAATGAGCAGTTCTTC. This chain connects TRBV27 to TRBJ2-1; maybe TRBD2 (6 bases). Trimming pared 5 bases from V and 4 bases from J, leaving 9 bases between. The CDR3 extends over 13 amino acids. Germline assignment: CDR1 MNHEY and CDR2 SMNVEV (reference sequence).

This clone was picked up a small number of times. The genes are TRBV5-4 and TRBJ1-2, with 9 nucleotides matching TRBD1. The germline V gene encodes CDR1 SGHNT and CDR2 YYREEE (reference sequence). J lost 8 bases, V lost 4 bases, and 6 bases had no gene match. The CDR3 runs 13 residues. In nucleotides, the CDR3 is TGTGCCAGCAGCCCCGGGACAGGGCCCGGCTACACCTTC. Translation: CASSPGTGPGYTF.

The J gene is TRBJ2-7, the V gene TRBV19, with D unclear. Trimming took 1 base from V and 2 from J, leaving 9 bases between them. Germline CDR1 and CDR2: LNHDA and SQIVND (reference sequence). The CDR3 has 14 amino acids. CDR3 in amino acids: CASSIGSGPYEQYF. As DNA, the CDR3 is TGTGCCAGTAGTATAGGATCAGGTCCCTACGAGCAGTACTTC.

This clone came up once. The genes are TRBV14 and TRBJ2-2; D ambiguous. CDR3 size: 14 residues. The germline V gene has CDR1 SGHDN and CDR2 FVKESK. V was cut by 0 bases and J by 6 bases, with 8 bases left in between. The CDR3 DNA reads TGTGCCAGCAGCCAAGACTACCCCGCCGGGGAGCTGTTTTTT. It translates to CASSQDYPAGELFF. The whole variable domain, filled in from reference TRBV14 and TRBJ2-2, reads EAGVTQFPSHSVIEKGQTVTLRCDPISGHDNLYWYRRVMGKEIKFLLHFVKESKQDESGMPNNRFLAERTGGTYSTLKVQPAELEDSGVYFCASSQDYPAGELFFGEGSRLTVL.

V is TRBV18 and J is TRBJ1-5, with TRBD1 matching 11 bases. The J segment lost 0 bases and the V segment lost 5 bases, leaving 9 bases of the junction unmatched. The CDR3 is 18 amino acids. Germline CDR1 and CDR2: KGHSH and LQKENI. CDR3 amino acids: CASSDRDRGTFSNQPQHF. The CDR3 DNA reads TGTGCCAGCTCAGACCGGGACAGGGGGACCTTTAGCAATCAGCCCCAGCATTTT. Drawing the rest from reference TRBV18 and TRBJ1-5, the complete variable domain is NAGVMQNPRHLVRRRGQEARLRCSPMKGHSHVYWYRQLPEEGLKFMVYLQKENIIDESGMPKERFSAEFPKEGPSILRIQQVVRGDSAAYFCASSDRDRGTFSNQPQHFGDGTRLSIL.

Here the CDR3 reads CASSLDGRDGEKLFF. As DNA, the CDR3 is TGTGCCAGCAGCTTAGATGGGAGGGATGGTGAAAAACTGTTTTTT. The rearrangement joins TRBV7-9 to TRBJ1-4; D unclear. Per the germline V gene, CDR1 is SEHNR and CDR2 is FQNEAQ (reference sequence). V lost 1 base, J lost 7 bases, and 13 bases lay in between. The CDR3 spans 15 residues.

The V call is TRBV11-3, the J call TRBJ2-3; 12 bases are shared with TRBD2. This CDR3 is 16 amino acids long. In germline, CDR1 is SGHNT, CDR2 YENEEA. Trimming removed 5 bases from V and 2 bases from J; junction bases left unmatched: 5. The chain's CDR3 is CASSEGLAGLTDTQYF. The CDR3 nucleotides read TGTGCCAGCAGCGAAGGACTAGCGGGGCTCACAGATACGCAGTATTTT.

The gene calls are TRBV6-1 and TRBJ1-2, with TRBD1 matching 7 bases. Germline values: CDR1 MNHNS, CDR2 SASEGT. V dropped 6 bases and J dropped 4; count of bases not matched to a gene: 8. The CDR3 sequence is 14 residues long. This CDR3 is CASSGDREAYGYTF. CDR3 bases: TGTGCCAGCAGCGGTGACAGGGAGGCCTATGGCTACACCTTC.

V gene TRBV10-2 combines with J gene TRBJ2-1; D might be TRBD2 (6 bases). CDR1 and CDR2 from the germline V gene are WSHSY and SAAADI. V was trimmed by 6 bases and J by 2 bases, leaving 11 bases between them. This CDR3 spans 14 amino acids. CDR3 sequence: CASRVGGPYNEQFF. The CDR3 DNA reads as TGCGCCAGCAGGGTCGGAGGGCCCTACAATGAGCAGTTCTTC.

The chain carries TRBV5-1 and TRBJ2-7; maybe TRBD1 (6 bases). The ends were cut back, 4 bases at V and 9 bases at J, with 14 bases in the middle. This CDR3 is 12 amino acids long. The germline gives CDR1 SGHRS, CDR2 YFSETQ. The CDR3 bases are TGCGCCAGCAGCATCGGACAGTCAGGGCAGTACTTC. Translated, it gives CASSIGQSGQYF.

CDR3 loop: CASSLSLPYNEQFF. CDR3 DNA sequence: TGTGCCAGCAGCCTCTCCCTCCCTTACAATGAGCAGTTCTTC. The J gene is TRBJ2-1, the V gene TRBV9; D is unresolved. CDR1 is SGDLS, CDR2 YYNGEE, per germline. With 4 bases removed from V and 4 bases from J, the gap between germline ends came to 12 bases. The CDR3 extends over 14 amino acids. Variable domain in full (rest from reference TRBV9 and TRBJ2-1): DSGVTQTPKHLITATGQRVTLRCSPRSGDLSVYWYQQSLDQGLQFLIQYYNGEERAKGNILERFSAQQFPDLHSELNLSSLELGDSALYFCASSLSLPYNEQFFGPGTRLTVL.

This clone showed up just a few times. The chain carries TRBV15 and TRBJ1-3; 7 bases fit TRBD1. The V segment lost 3 bases and the J segment 3 bases; nucleotides outside the gene matches: 5. In germline, CDR1 is LNHNV, CDR2 YYDKDF (reference sequence). This CDR3 is 15 amino acids long. This chain's CDR3 is CATSREQGFGNTIYF. The CDR3 nucleotides read TGTGCCACCAGCAGGGAACAGGGGTTTGGAAACACCATATATTTT.